The T cell receptor (beta chain) under discussion was sequenced for a study of cytotoxic CD8 clonotypes in ibrutinib-treated CLL (dated by TCRdb to the early 2020s). With regard to the full study: The cohort was composed of about a dozen relapsed/refractory and roughly 16 treatment-naive patients; IGHV unmutated status was identified in around 17 patients. Responses were partial in around 25 patients and complete in 2; after median about 63 months follow-up, about 14 stayed in remission and approximately twelve progressed. Response samples were taken after a median of 12 months on treatment, ranging from roughly 6 to 36 months. An average of around 260,000 productive templates and 94,082 productive rearrangements was obtained per sample. Of the 90 or so participants in the trial, about two dozen had longitudinal samples available. Cryopreserved peripheral blood mononuclear cells were collected at three points: before therapy, at response, and at either sustained remission or disease progression. All remission and progressive disease samples were collected while patients were still receiving ibrutinib.

The germline V end is reduced by 3 bases and the J end by 2 bases; junction bases left unmatched: 9. The germline V gene specifies SGHVS as CDR1 and FQNEAQ as CDR2. Including cysteine and phenylalanine, the CDR3 has 17 amino acids. The entry retains the CDR3 DNA only, 51 bases that are in frame from base 1. The time point label here, explained by the study, means: approximately eleven months on ibrutinib. For TCR beta library preparation, about 1.8 micrograms of genomic DNA were isolated from cryopreserved PBMCs. Longitudinal blood samples from CLL patients receiving ibrutinib monotherapy were subjected to high-throughput TCR beta sequencing. Patients were enrolled in a phase 2 open-label single-center ibrutinib monotherapy trial. On a MiSeq, deep resolution sequencing aimed for a depth between 1 in 1 million and 1 in 200,000 T cells, with each clonotype covered 10x on average. TCR beta libraries were generated with the immunoSEQ hsTCRB Kit. The study's own analysis went as follows. ImmunoSEQ Data Assistant and ImmunoSEQ Analyzer were used for data analysis, and V, D and J genes were assigned according to IMGT definitions. Clonality, which ranges from 0 to 1, was calculated as one minus the normalized Shannon entropy of productive rearrangement frequencies. Only overrepresented clonotypes making up at least 0.05% of the repertoire of each patient were included in the public clonotype analysis. Repertoires from some twelve age-matched healthy donors in immuneACCESS were used as clonality controls. This immuneACCESS table, as held by TCRdb, lists in-frame sequences with V and J called but not all clones. Of the missing ones, under half trace to an unresolved V gene in checked studies; the others have no known cause. V and J calls plus clone size are reproduced from that table; the DNA served to infer D and trimming. The sample has roughly 200,000 clones on record, roughly 77% of them singletons. About 6.2% of the sample is taken by the ten largest.

As for this clone: What antigen it recognizes has not been identified. The record has no base qualities; no much larger clone is one base away.

Beyond this particular receptor, the publication reports: Public clonotypes were rare and either shrank or stayed stable during treatment, and the rise in clonality at ibrutinib response reflected expansion of private clonotypes. Lymph node repertoires were not examined, and the timing of sampling was not matched between patients in sustained remission and those whose disease progressed. Clonality increased at ibrutinib response, stayed stable in sustained remission, and fell back toward baseline at progression. At baseline, clonality was higher than in age-matched healthy donors and showed a strong correlation with circulating CD8+ T-cell counts.

Sequenced material: PBMCs, taken after 12 months of ibrutinib treatment. The receptor's source is a human donor with chronic lymphocytic leukemia. The chain joins TRBV7-8 to TRBJ2-1; the central 8 bases match TRBD2. The CDR3 region reads CASSFRTLAGTYNEQFF. Read as DNA, the sequence is TGTGCCAGCAGCTTCCGCACGTTAGCGGGGACCTACAATGAGCAGTTCTTC.